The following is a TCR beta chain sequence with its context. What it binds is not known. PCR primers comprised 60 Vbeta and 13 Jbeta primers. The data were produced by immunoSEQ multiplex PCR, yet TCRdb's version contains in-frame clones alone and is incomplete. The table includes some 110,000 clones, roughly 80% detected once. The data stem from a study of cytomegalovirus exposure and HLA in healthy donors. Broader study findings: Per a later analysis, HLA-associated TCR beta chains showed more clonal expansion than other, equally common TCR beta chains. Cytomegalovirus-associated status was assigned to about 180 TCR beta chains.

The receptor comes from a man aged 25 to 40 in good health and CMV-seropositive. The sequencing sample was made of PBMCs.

CDR3 in DNA: TGTGCCAGTAGTGCAGGGTCGGGCAATCAGCCCCAGCATTTT. The encoded protein is CASSAGSGNQPQHF. The rearrangement uses TRBV19 and TRBJ1-5; weak D call: TRBD1 (5 bases). Germline CDR1 is LNHDA and CDR2 is SQIVND (reference sequence). The V and J ends lost 5 bases and 2 bases respectively, with 10 bases between them. The CDR3 has 14 amino acids.